This TCR beta chain emerged from a study of blood T cell repertoires in COVID-19. The CDR3 has 13 amino acids. CDR1 and CDR2 from the germline V gene are GTSNPN and SVGIG (reference sequence). V was trimmed by 0 bases and J by 8 bases, leaving 10 bases between them. Produced via immunoSEQ multiplex PCR; TCRdb's table is partial and in-frame only. The sample lists under 250,000 clones, 75% to 90% seen once, with around 3.2% in the top ten. The sequenced sample consisted of PBMCs or T cells enriched from blood (not recorded which). This receptor was obtained from a woman younger than 30 in a cohort exposed to, infected with or recovered from COVID-19 (not recorded which). J is TRBJ1-4 and V is TRBV30; the D gene is possibly TRBD1 (5 bases). The CDR3 here is CAWSVQGGEKLFF. Here the CDR3 DNA reads TGTGCCTGGAGTGTGCAGGGCGGCGAAAAACTGTTTTTT.